This entry concerns a single T cell receptor beta chain. Assay: immunoSEQ multiplex PCR; the TCRdb copy retains only in-frame clones and omits some. The data hold roughly 250,000 clones, with approximately 83% observed a single time. This sample was taken from a study of Tregs in tolerant kidney transplant recipients. The V end was cut by 9 bases, the J end by 5 bases, with 17 bases between. The CDR3 totals 13 residues. Germline assignment: CDR1 SGHRS and CDR2 YFSETQ. The sequencing input was CD4+ T cells from blood. This receptor was obtained from a human donor in good health. The V and J genes are TRBV5-1 and TRBJ2-5; D is possibly TRBD1 (6 bases). CDR3 sequence (DNA): TGCGCCACCTCGGGACAAGGGGTGGAGACCCAGTACTTC. Translating gives CATSGQGVETQYF.